These 30 T cell receptor beta chains were sequenced from one sample in a study of blood T cell repertoires in COVID-19. Assay used: immunoSEQ multiplex PCR; TCRdb lists only in-frame clones, some missing. The sample gives 200,000 to 300,000 clones, approximately 80% of which show up once; 4% to 4.5% is in the top ten. The source material was peripheral blood. The receptors originated from a man aged 55 to 70 with acute or convalescent COVID-19.

This sequence joins TRBV7-3 and TRBJ2-1; unclear D gene. The CDR3 extends over 12 amino acids. Germline V gives CDR1 SGHTA, CDR2 FQGTGA. The ends were cut back, 5 bases at V and 9 bases at J, with 11 bases in the middle. The CDR3 DNA reads TGTGCCAGCAGCCGCGGTGGTGGTGAGCAGTTCTTC. Translating gives CASSRGGGEQFF. The variable domain in full, with the rest retrieved from reference TRBV7-3 and TRBJ2-1, is GAGVSQTPSNKVTEKGKYVELRCDPISGHTALYWYRQSLGQGPEFLIYFQGTGAADDSGLPNDRFFAVRPEGSVSTLKIQRTERGDSAVYLCASSRGGGEQFFGPGTRLTVL.

The rearrangement links TRBV4-2 to TRBJ1-5, with D unresolved. This CDR3 is 16 amino acids long. The V and J ends lost 1 base and 0 bases respectively, with 10 bases between them. The germline gives CDR1 LGHNA, CDR2 YNFKEQ. This CDR3 is CASSQVPGLSNQPQHF. CDR3 nucleotide sequence: TGTGCCAGCAGCCAAGTGCCAGGACTTAGCAATCAGCCCCAGCATTTT.

The chain recombines TRBV3-1 (or the pseudogene TRBV3-2) with TRBJ2-3, with D maybe TRBD2 (6 bases). CDR1 is LGHDT, CDR2 YNNKEL, per germline (reference sequence). The CDR3 extends over 16 amino acids. V gave up 1 base and J gave up 5 bases, with 16 bases separating them. CDR3 sequence reads: CASSQAPGTFRDTQYF. CDR3 coding DNA: TGTGCCAGCAGCCAAGCGCCCGGGACTTTTAGAGATACGCAGTATTTT.

The chain joins TRBV5-1 to TRBJ1-2; D remains unclear. Trimming removed 1 base at V and 6 bases at J, with 10 bases between. The CDR3 covers 13 residues. From germline, CDR1 is SGHRS and CDR2 YFSETQ. The CDR3, as DNA: TGCGCCAGCAGCTTGTGGGCAGAACATGGCTACACCTTC. It translates to CASSLWAEHGYTF. Using reference TRBV5-1 and TRBJ1-2 for the parts outside the CDR3, the full variable domain is KAGVTQTPRYLIKTRGQQVTLSCSPISGHRSVSWYQQTPGQGLQFLFEYFSETQRNKGNFPGRFSGRQFSNSRSEMNVSTLELGDSALYLCASSLWAEHGYTFGSGTRLTVV.

In this sample, this clone turned up once. The chain employs TRBV27 and TRBJ2-7; 8 positions agree with TRBD1. The CDR3 has 15 amino acids. With V trimmed by 3 bases and J by 2 bases, 6 bases remained unmatched. The germline CDR1 and CDR2 sequences are MNHEY and SMNVEV (reference sequence). The CDR3 sequence: CASSFGTGGPYEQYF. In DNA form, the CDR3 reads TGTGCCAGCAGTTTCGGGACAGGAGGGCCCTACGAGCAGTACTTC.

This clone was detected only a few times. This chain's CDR3 is CAWRRGSYGYTF. The CDR3 bases are TGTGCCTGGAGACGGGGGTCCTATGGCTACACCTTC. The gene calls are TRBV30 and TRBJ1-2; possibly TRBD1 for D (5 bases). V dropped 3 bases and J dropped 4 bases, with 9 bases sitting between them. This CDR3 region has 12 residues. Germline CDR1 is GTSNPN and CDR2 is SVGIG (reference sequence).

V and J are TRBV6-4 and TRBJ2-2, with a possible D match to TRBD2 (7 bases). Germline-derived CDR1 and CDR2 are MRHNA and SNTAGT. The germline V and J ends were trimmed by 6 bases and 2 bases, with 10 bases remaining between them. This CDR3 region has 14 residues. CDR3 residues: CASRRGGNTGELFF. CDR3 in DNA: TGTGCCAGCAGGAGGGGGGGTAACACCGGGGAGCTGTTTTTT.

The chain links TRBV4-2 to TRBJ2-1; D unclear. V dropped 5 bases and J dropped 6 bases, with 17 bases sitting between them. The germline V gene encodes CDR1 LGHNA and CDR2 YNFKEQ. The CDR3 length is 15 residues. CDR3 coding DNA: TGTGCCAGCAGCTCTCAAGGTGAGGTCGTCAATGAGCAGTTCTTC. Translation gives CASSSQGEVVNEQFF.

The V and J genes are TRBV6-5 and TRBJ2-7; a possible D gene is TRBD1 (6 bases). CDR3 size: 16 residues. Germline loops: CDR1 MNHEY, CDR2 SVGAGI. Trimming removed 0 bases from V and 0 bases from J, with 12 bases in between. This chain's CDR3 is CASSYSGTYYSYEQYF. CDR3 coding DNA: TGTGCCAGCAGTTACTCCGGGACATACTACTCCTACGAGCAGTACTTC.

The rearrangement joins TRBV11-2 to TRBJ2-1; 9 bases are a match to TRBD2. CDR1 and CDR2 (germline): SGHAT, FQNNGV. The CDR3 contains 14 residues. V lost 5 bases to trimming and J lost 6 bases; unmatched junction nucleotides: 5. The CDR3, as DNA: TGTGCCAGCAGCATCGTAGCGGGGGTCAATGAGCAGTTCTTC. It encodes CASSIVAGVNEQFF. Based on the CDR3 plus reference TRBV11-2 and TRBJ2-1, the full variable domain is EAGVAQSPRYKIIEKRQSVAFWCNPISGHATLYWYQQILGQGPKLLIQFQNNGVVDDSQLPKDRFSAERLKGVDSTLKIQPAKLEDSAVYLCASSIVAGVNEQFFGPGTRLTVL.

The CDR3 DNA is TGTGCCAGCAGCTTAGTAGGGACAGCCGGCGGAAACACCATATATTTT. Protein sequence: CASSLVGTAGGNTIYF. The chain combines TRBV7-2 with TRBJ1-3, with 7 bases that match TRBD1. The CDR3 sequence is 16 residues long. V lost 1 base, J lost 4 bases, and 7 bases stayed unmatched. CDR1 and CDR2 from the germline V gene are SGHTA and FQGNSA.

V and J are TRBV7-3 and TRBJ1-1; 7 nucleotides match TRBD1. J gave up 3 bases and V 5 bases, and 3 bases lay outside the gene matches. Germline V CDR1 and CDR2: SGHTA, FQGTGA. The CDR3 is made up of 13 amino acids. The CDR3 region is CASSTGEDTEAFF. In nucleotides, the CDR3 is TGTGCCAGCAGCACAGGGGAGGACACTGAAGCTTTCTTT.

The genes are TRBV27 and TRBJ2-7; TRBD2 matches 8 bases. Germline V gene data show CDR1 as MNHEY and CDR2 as SMNVEV (reference sequence). The J segment lost 5 bases and the V segment lost 4 bases, leaving 7 bases of the junction unmatched. The CDR3 is made up of 14 amino acids. DNA of the CDR3: TGTGCCAGCAGTTCGACTAGCGTCCCCAACGAGCAGTACTTC. This sequence encodes CASSSTSVPNEQYF.

This clone was seen a single time. The chain recombines TRBV6-2 or TRBV6-3 with TRBJ2-5, with D possibly matching TRBD1 (5 bases). Trimming shortened V by 3 bases and J by 3 bases, and 11 bases separated the two germline ends. Looked up from germline, CDR1 is MNHEY and CDR2 is SVGEGT. The CDR3 extends over 14 amino acids. CDR3 sequence (DNA): TGTGCCAGCAGTTATAGGGGTTTGAAAGAGACCCAGTACTTC. Translation gives CASSYRGLKETQYF.

CDR3 residues: CSVALAGGLETQYF. The CDR3 DNA reads as TGCAGCGTTGCCCTAGCGGGGGGGCTTGAGACCCAGTACTTC. The chain is built from TRBV29-1 and TRBJ2-5; 12 nucleotides align to TRBD2. CDR3 length: 14 amino acids. Germline V gene data show CDR1 as SQVTM and CDR2 as ANQGSEA. After removal of 4 bases from V and 5 bases from J, the junction contained 5 bases not matched to a gene.

Only one count was recorded for this clone. The rearrangement joins TRBV7-9 to TRBJ2-5, with TRBD1 identical over 7 bases. V lost 5 bases, J lost 2 bases, and 11 bases stayed unmatched. The CDR3 loop spans 16 amino acids. In germline, CDR1 is SEHNR, CDR2 FQNEAQ (reference sequence). CDR3: CASSPRGQHPQETQYF. The CDR3 DNA reads TGTGCCAGCAGCCCTAGGGGACAGCACCCACAAGAGACCCAGTACTTC. Full variable domain (outside the CDR3, taken from reference TRBV7-9 and TRBJ2-5): DTGVSQNPRHKITKRGQNVTFRCDPISEHNRLYWYRQTLGQGPEFLTYFQNEAQLEKSRLLSDRFSAERPKGSFSTLEIQRTEQGDSAMYLCASSPRGQHPQETQYFGPGTRLLVL.

The genes are TRBV27 and TRBJ2-1; D might be TRBD1 (6 bases). Trimming removed 4 bases at V and 6 bases at J, with 10 bases between. Per germline, CDR1 MNHEY and CDR2 SMNVEV (reference sequence). This CDR3 comprises 13 residues. In nucleotides, the CDR3 is TGTGCCAGCAGTTGGGCCAGGGGCAATGAGCAGTTCTTC. Translated, it gives CASSWARGNEQFF.

This sequence joins TRBV28 and TRBJ1-6, with a weak D call TRBD1 (5 bases). Looked up from germline, CDR1 is MDHEN and CDR2 is SYDVKM. This CDR3 spans 15 amino acids. V lost 5 bases and J lost 10, with 18 bases in between. The CDR3 nucleotides are TGTGCCAGCAGTCTCCGAGACAGTCCCACCTCACCCCTCCACTTT. Translating it yields CASSLRDSPTSPLHF.

J is TRBJ2-1 and V is TRBV4-2, with 9 bases identical to TRBD1. The CDR3 spans 15 residues. Germline V lookup: CDR1 LGHNA, CDR2 YNFKEQ. V lost 1 base, J lost 7 bases, and 5 bases stayed unmatched. The CDR3 DNA reads TGTGCCAGCAGCCAAGGGGACAGGGAATCGAATGAGCAGTTCTTC. Translating it yields CASSQGDRESNEQFF.

The genes are TRBV4-1 and TRBJ2-2; 8 bases align to TRBD2. Germline assignment: CDR1 MGHRA and CDR2 YSYEKL. This CDR3 is 20 amino acids long. With V trimmed by 4 bases and J by 5 bases, 21 bases remained unmatched. Here the CDR3 reads CASSLPRTRGASQGTGELFF. As DNA, the CDR3 is TGCGCCAGCAGCCTACCTCGTACGCGGGGGGCCTCCCAGGGGACCGGGGAGCTGTTTTTT.

The V and J genes are TRBV10-3 and TRBJ2-2, with TRBD2 identical over 9 bases. The CDR3 has 16 amino acids. Trimming removed 4 bases from V and 3 bases from J; junction bases left unmatched: 6. CDR1 is ENHRY and CDR2 is SYGVKD in the germline V gene. The CDR3 here is CAISGGTSFHTGELFF. The CDR3, as DNA: TGTGCCATCAGTGGTGGGACTAGCTTCCACACCGGGGAGCTGTTTTTT.

J is TRBJ2-3 and V is TRBV29-1; tentative D call: TRBD2 (7 bases). V lost 7 bases, J lost 5 bases, and 19 bases lay in between. The germline CDR1 and CDR2 sequences are SQVTM and ANQGSEA. The CDR3 is made up of 14 amino acids. Here the CDR3 DNA reads TGCAGCGGACAAGGGGGGGCCGTAAAAGATACGCAGTATTTT. Protein: CSGQGGAVKDTQYF.

The V call is TRBV3-1 (or the pseudogene TRBV3-2), the J call TRBJ2-5, with D maybe TRBD2 (6 bases). The germline V and J ends were trimmed by 4 bases and 4 bases, with 19 bases remaining between them. In germline, CDR1 is LGHDT, CDR2 YNNKEL (reference sequence). The CDR3 sequence is 16 residues long. The CDR3 protein is CASSPNLGLGGETQYF. The CDR3 DNA reads TGTGCCAGCAGCCCTAATCTGGGACTTGGGGGAGAGACCCAGTACTTC.

This sequence joins TRBV6-5 and TRBJ1-5, with TRBD1 identical over 7 bases. Germline V CDR1 and CDR2: MNHEY, SVGAGI. The length of the CDR3 is 15 residues. Germline trimming cut 5 bases from V and 7 bases from J; bases unmatched to any gene: 11. This CDR3 reads CASSPTGESGQPQHF. Here the CDR3 DNA reads TGTGCCAGCAGTCCCACAGGGGAATCAGGACAGCCCCAGCATTTT.

The chain couples TRBV11-1 to TRBJ2-7, with 7 bases fitting TRBD2. Trimming took 7 bases from V and 4 from J; bases not matched to a gene: 16. The CDR3 length is 16 residues. Germline V gene lookup returns CDR1 SGHAT and CDR2 FQDESV (reference sequence). The CDR3 bases are TGTGCCAGCAACTCCGTCCCGGGGCTAGCGGAGTACGAGCAGTACTTC. It codes for CASNSVPGLAEYEQYF. Based on the CDR3 plus reference TRBV11-1 and TRBJ2-7, the full variable domain is EAEVAQSPRYKITEKSQAVAFWCDPISGHATLYWYRQILGQGPELLVQFQDESVVDDSQLPKDRFSAERLKGVDSTLKIQPAELGDSAMYLCASNSVPGLAEYEQYFGPGTRLTVT.

CDR3 coding DNA: TGTGCCAGCAGCTCCCTAGTACTAGCGGGAGAGACCCAGTACTTC. It yields the protein CASSSLVLAGETQYF. The genes are TRBV7-2 and TRBJ2-5; 9 bases are shared with TRBD2. V was clipped by 4 bases and J by 4 bases; unmatched bases: 7. This CDR3 has 15 amino acids. Germline assignment: CDR1 SGHTA and CDR2 FQGNSA.

This clone appeared a single time. V is TRBV27 and J is TRBJ1-5; TRBD1 matches at 9 bases. The ends lost 2 bases at V and 1 base at J; junction bases unmatched: 12. Per the germline V gene, CDR1 is MNHEY and CDR2 is SMNVEV (reference sequence). The CDR3 sequence is 19 residues long. The CDR3 sequence is CASSLRRPGQGESNQPQHF. Here the CDR3 DNA reads TGTGCCAGCAGTTTACGAAGACCGGGACAGGGCGAGAGCAATCAGCCCCAGCATTTT.

As for this clone: At the DNA level, this CDR3 is encoded by other sequences in the same sample as well. The V gene is TRBV3-1 (or the pseudogene TRBV3-2), the J gene TRBJ2-2; 11 nucleotides line up with TRBD2. This CDR3 is 15 amino acids long. Per the germline V gene, CDR1 is LGHDT and CDR2 is YNNKEL (reference sequence). With V trimmed by 4 bases and J by 7 bases, 5 bases remained unmatched. CDR3 in amino acids: CASSLGTSGSGELFF. CDR3 nucleotide sequence: TGTGCCAGCAGCCTCGGGACTAGCGGTAGCGGGGAGCTGTTTTTT.

V usage is TRBV7-3 and J usage is TRBJ2-3; 15 bases line up with TRBD2. Germline loops: CDR1 SGHTA, CDR2 FQGTGA. The CDR3 is 20 amino acids. V lost 1 base to trimming and J lost 3 bases; unmatched junction nucleotides: 11. This CDR3 reads CASSLRAHGLAGGPTDTQYF. Written as DNA, the CDR3 is TGTGCCAGCAGCTTAAGAGCCCACGGACTAGCGGGAGGGCCAACAGATACGCAGTATTTT.

In DNA form, the CDR3 reads TGTGCCAGTCCGACAGGGGAATTAACTAATGAAAAACTGTTTTTT. Translating it yields CASPTGELTNEKLFF. The V call is TRBV19, the J call TRBJ1-4; 8 bases fit TRBD1. V was clipped by 8 bases and J by 1 base; unmatched bases: 6. CDR1 LNHDA and CDR2 SQIVND come from the germline V gene (reference sequence). CDR3 length: 15 amino acids.